Below are 25 T cell receptor beta chains sequenced from a single sample in a study of human thymus T cells. The repertoire was sequenced with immunoSEQ multiplex PCR; TCRdb's copy has only in-frame clones and lacks some. The profile shows tens of thousands of clones, 90% to 95% of them singletons. From resections taken during corrective heart surgery, the thymus tissue was obtained. The sample comprised thymus tissue. All receptors come from a girl in the first two years of life with a congenital heart defect but otherwise immunologically healthy.

The V call is TRBV7-4, the J call TRBJ1-1; no firm D call. CDR1 and CDR2 (germline): SGHVT, SQSDAQ. This CDR3 comprises 14 residues. V was shortened by 5 bases and J by 0 bases, with 10 bases between the two germline ends. CDR3 nucleotides: TGTGCCAGCAGCCCTTGGACCCTGAACACTGAAGCTTTCTTT. It translates to CASSPWTLNTEAFF. Filled out from reference TRBV7-4 and TRBJ1-1, the complete variable domain reads GAGVSQSPRYKVAKRGRDVALRCDSISGHVTLYWYRQTLGQGSEVLTYSQSDAQRDKSGRPSGRFSAERPERSVSTLKIQRTEQGDSAVYLCASSPWTLNTEAFFGQGTRLTVV.

In its sample, this clone was seen once. V gene TRBV27 combines with J gene TRBJ1-1; D is unresolved. The V end was cut by 7 bases, the J end by 1 base, with 19 bases between. This CDR3 has 16 amino acids. Germline CDR1 and CDR2: MNHEY and SMNVEV (reference sequence). For the CDR3, the DNA is TGTGCCAGCAACCCTCAGGCAGCCCTAAGGAACACTGAAGCTTTCTTT. Translation gives CASNPQAALRNTEAFF.

The rearrangement joins TRBV2 to TRBJ2-1; 8 positions match TRBD2. Germline lookup yields CDR1 SNHLY and CDR2 FYNNEI. With 11 bases clipped from V and 5 bases from J, the junction kept 8 bases outside the gene matches. This CDR3 is built from 13 residues. CDR3 amino acids: CAGSGTSNNEQFF. CDR3 coding DNA: TGTGCCGGATCCGGGACTAGTAACAATGAGCAGTTCTTC.

This chain links TRBV28 with TRBJ2-1; a weak D match, TRBD2 (6 bases). Per the germline V gene, CDR1 is MDHEN and CDR2 is SYDVKM. V was cut by 5 bases and J by 6 bases, with 11 bases left in between. The length of the CDR3 is 13 residues. CDR3 DNA sequence: TGTGCCAGCAGTGCCGGGGGAGGCAATGAGCAGTTCTTC. Translating it yields CASSAGGGNEQFF.

The chain couples TRBV4-3 to TRBJ1-3; D is uncertain. The CDR3 is 19 amino acids. Per germline, CDR1 LGHNA and CDR2 YSLEER. V lost 1 base and J 0 bases, leaving 19 bases between the germline ends. CDR3 sequence (DNA): TGCGCCAGCAGCCAAGTTGGAGAGGTCCAGCACTCCTCTGGAAACACCATATATTTT. This encodes CASSQVGEVQHSSGNTIYF.

CDR3 sequence: CASITEAGPSTDTQYF. The DNA of the CDR3 is TGTGCCAGCATCACAGAGGCAGGCCCCTCCACAGATACGCAGTATTTT. This chain joins TRBV7-2 and TRBJ2-3, with unresolved D. CDR1 is SGHTA, CDR2 FQGNSA, per germline. The CDR3 extends over 16 amino acids. Trimming removed 7 bases from V and 2 bases from J, with 19 bases in between.

The chain recombines TRBV20-1 with TRBJ1-3; D is ambiguous. V gave up 7 bases and J gave up 1 base, with 5 bases separating them. The CDR3 is 11 residues long. Germline-derived CDR1 and CDR2 are DFQATT and SNEGSKA (reference sequence). The DNA of the CDR3 is TGCAGTGGCAAGTCTGGAAACACCATATATTTT. This encodes CSGKSGNTIYF.

This rearrangement joins TRBV4-3 to TRBJ2-1; D is undetermined. This CDR3 is built from 17 residues. V was trimmed by 1 base and J by 3 bases, leaving 16 bases between them. In germline, CDR1 is LGHNA, CDR2 YSLEER. CDR3 sequence reads: CASSQVVGQAIYNEQFF. In DNA, the CDR3 is TGCGCCAGCAGCCAAGTAGTTGGTCAGGCTATCTACAATGAGCAGTTCTTC.

This rearrangement joins TRBV18 to TRBJ2-7, with TRBD1 as a possible D gene (5 bases). Trimming shortened V by 4 bases and J by 3 bases, and 7 bases separated the two germline ends. CDR1 KGHSH and CDR2 LQKENI come from the germline V gene. The CDR3 totals 12 residues. This CDR3 reads CASSLGVYEQYF. The CDR3 coding sequence is TGTGCCAGCTCACTAGGGGTCTACGAGCAGTACTTC.

This chain connects TRBV7-7 to TRBJ2-7; D is perhaps TRBD2 (5 bases). Per the germline V gene, CDR1 is SSHAT and CDR2 is FNYEAQ (reference sequence). The CDR3 spans 15 residues. V shed 5 bases and J shed 0 bases, with 14 bases lying between them. The CDR3 reads CASSPLTGGSYEQYF. For the CDR3, the DNA is TGTGCCAGCAGCCCCCTAACTGGAGGCTCCTACGAGCAGTACTTC.

Turning to this clone: A read error may account for a junction end that differs from germline. The genes are TRBV28 and TRBJ2-7; TRBD1 might be the D (5 bases). The CDR3 is made up of 14 amino acids. CDR1 and CDR2 from the germline V gene are MDHEN and SYDVKM. CDR3 loop: CASTLNRRYTEQYF. Here the CDR3 DNA reads TGTGCCAGCACTTTAAACAGGCGTTATACCGAGCAGTACTTC.

This sequence joins TRBV6-5 and TRBJ1-2; D is perhaps TRBD1 (5 bases). CDR1 and CDR2 from the germline V gene are MNHEY and SVGAGI. This CDR3 is built from 13 residues. Trimming took 8 bases from V and 5 from J, leaving 15 bases between them. The CDR3 loop reads CASWTPWGYGYTF. CDR3 bases: TGTGCCAGCTGGACACCTTGGGGGTATGGCTACACCTTC.

V is TRBV19 and J is TRBJ1-4, with D possibly TRBD1 on 5 matching bases. The CDR3 has 15 residues. From germline, CDR1 is LNHDA and CDR2 SQIVND (reference sequence). With 6 bases removed from V and 8 bases from J, the gap between germline ends came to 19 bases. This chain's CDR3 is CASRNRQSEDEKLFF. DNA of the CDR3: TGTGCCAGTAGAAACCGACAGTCCGAGGACGAAAAACTGTTTTTT.

The rearrangement joins TRBV29-1 to TRBJ2-7, with D possibly matching TRBD1 (6 bases). Trimming stripped 0 bases from V and 1 base from J, with 16 bases between. Germline CDR1 reads SQVTM; CDR2 reads ANQGSEA. The length of the CDR3 is 16 residues. CDR3 sequence reads: CSVEDRGLRVSYEQYF. DNA of the CDR3: TGCAGCGTTGAAGATAGGGGGTTGAGGGTGTCCTACGAGCAGTACTTC.

V is TRBV5-1 and J is TRBJ2-3; 8 nucleotides align to TRBD2. V shed 1 base and J 0 bases; nucleotides not matched to a gene: 7. The CDR3 runs to 17 residues. CDR1 is SGHRS, CDR2 YFSETQ, per germline. In DNA form, the CDR3 reads TGCGCCAGCAGCTTGAGGGAAGGCGGGAGGAGCACAGATACGCAGTATTTT. Its protein is CASSLREGGRSTDTQYF.

This clone appeared a single time. The chain employs TRBV7-9 and TRBJ2-1; D might be TRBD2 (5 bases). V dropped 5 bases and J dropped 0 bases, with 11 bases sitting between them. The CDR3 is made up of 15 amino acids. Germline CDR1 is SEHNR and CDR2 is FQNEAQ (reference sequence). CDR3 DNA: TGTGCCAGCAGCCCGGACTCATACTCCTACAATGAGCAGTTCTTC. Translating gives CASSPDSYSYNEQFF.

About this clone: The sample contains more than one DNA sequence encoding this CDR3. The chain joins TRBV27 to TRBJ1-1; D possibly corresponds to TRBD1 (5 bases). V was clipped by 2 bases and J by 0 bases, with 19 bases between them. This CDR3 region has 18 residues. Germline V gene data show CDR1 as MNHEY and CDR2 as SMNVEV (reference sequence). CDR3 residues: CASSLAGDLGGLNTEAFF. Here the CDR3 DNA reads TGTGCCAGCAGTTTAGCCGGGGACTTAGGTGGACTGAACACTGAAGCTTTCTTT.

The chain carries TRBV19 and TRBJ2-1, with D possibly TRBD2 on 6 matching bases. There are 14 residues in the CDR3. V was pared by 7 bases and J by 0 bases, with 10 bases between. Germline CDR1 reads LNHDA; CDR2 reads SQIVND (reference sequence). In DNA form, the CDR3 reads TGTGCCAGTATAGCGGAAAGCTCCTACAATGAGCAGTTCTTC. As protein: CASIAESSYNEQFF.

This sequence joins TRBV7-2 and TRBJ1-1; D might be TRBD1 (6 bases). Trimming cost V 5 bases and J 4 bases, with 14 bases left between them. Per the germline V gene, CDR1 is SGHTA and CDR2 is FQGNSA. The CDR3 runs 14 residues. This CDR3 is CASSPRGWGTEAFF. The CDR3 nucleotides read TGTGCCAGCAGCCCCAGGGGCTGGGGCACTGAAGCTTTCTTT.

The V and J genes are TRBV5-5 and TRBJ1-3; no definite D call. The germline V and J ends were trimmed by 4 bases and 0 bases, with 14 bases remaining between them. The CDR3 spans 16 residues. Germline V gene lookup returns CDR1 SGHKS and CDR2 YYEKEE (reference sequence). The CDR3 DNA reads TGTGCCAGCAGCCCGGGAAGGGATCTCTCTGGAAACACCATATATTTT. Encoded protein: CASSPGRDLSGNTIYF.

V gene TRBV6-1 combines with J gene TRBJ1-2, with TRBD1 matching over 8 bases. Germline CDR1 reads MNHNS; CDR2 reads SASEGT. The CDR3 length is 15 residues. V lost 3 bases, J lost 6 bases, and 9 bases stayed unmatched. The CDR3 sequence: CASSDLGGQGHGYTF. The CDR3 nucleotides read TGTGCCAGCAGTGATTTGGGCGGACAGGGCCATGGCTACACCTTC.

The V and J genes are TRBV4-3 and TRBJ2-7, with 7 bases matching TRBD1. The V gene's germline CDR1 is LGHNA and CDR2 YSLEER. The ends lost 1 base at V and 3 bases at J; junction bases unmatched: 3. The CDR3 contains 14 residues. The CDR3 region is CASSQAHRGYEQYF. The CDR3 DNA is TGCGCCAGCAGCCAAGCCCACAGGGGCTACGAGCAGTACTTC.

The CDR3 coding sequence is TGCAGCGTTGAAGATCTGGGCGATGAAGCTTTCTTT. Translating it yields CSVEDLGDEAFF. The chain recombines TRBV29-1 with TRBJ1-1, with no clear D. This CDR3 region has 12 residues. Germline values: CDR1 SQVTM, CDR2 ANQGSEA. The V end was cut by 0 bases, the J end by 7 bases, with 9 bases between.

The genes are TRBV19 and TRBJ1-5; no reliable D call. Trimming removed 2 bases from V and 7 bases from J, with 6 bases in between. The CDR3 consists of 12 residues. The germline CDR1 and CDR2 sequences are LNHDA and SQIVND (reference sequence). CDR3 coding DNA: TGTGCCAGTAGTATATATGACCAGCCCCAGCATTTT. It encodes CASSIYDQPQHF.

The chain links TRBV5-4 to TRBJ1-3, with a possible D match to TRBD1 (6 bases). With 4 bases removed from V and 4 bases from J, the gap between germline ends came to 12 bases. Germline values: CDR1 SGHNT, CDR2 YYREEE (reference sequence). The CDR3 is 14 amino acids. The CDR3 is CASSHPGGGNTIYF. For the CDR3, the DNA is TGTGCCAGCAGCCACCCGGGGGGCGGAAACACCATATATTTT.